A selection of T cell receptor beta chains follows, all from one sample in a study of vaccination and CD4 T cells after COVID-19. Each CDR3 protein is one row after TCRdb ran MiXCR on the PCR reads. Of approximately 12,000 distinct CDR3 sequences listed, 44% are singletons. These receptors lack a known antigen. Source material: cultured CD4+ T cells from blood. The source of these receptors is a human donor with COVID-19. CDR3s include the opening cysteine and the closing phenylalanine or tryptophan.

TRBV14 CASSPPGRPYGYTF
TRBV5-4 CASSSGRDRGIGYTF
TRBV30 CAWSVGNEQFF
TRBV25-1 CASSESRPSRVDEQYF
TRBV28 CASSLRQANQPQHF
TRBV15 CATQGQLNQPQHF
TRBV7-2 CASSLGQSRGPQHF
TRBV19 CASSLWTGGLGAKNIQYF
TRBV20-1 CSARPGSSPGNTIYF
TRBV2 CARSGQEDSPLHF
TRBV21-1 CASSKGCTEAFF
TRBV20-1 CSASRPEGSEKLFF
TRBV25-1 CASSVSLNTEAFF
TRBV7-2 CASSLGGPYEQYF
TRBV27 CASRRGGQPQHF
TRBV29-1 CSVEFGEQFF
TRBV6-5 CASSYSSGGIYEQYF
TRBV7-3 CASSVSSTQPQYF
TRBV19 CASSIETGTSPLHF
TRBV5-1 CASSSAGTGIGDTQYF
TRBV9 CASSVGLAGTDTQYF
TRBV6-4 CASSDSGRTDTQYF
TRBV20-1 CSARDRMKGAGTEAFF
TRBV6-5 CASSYSTDRGSYEQYF
TRBV5-4 CASSWVRGAKQYF
TRBV7-9 CASRSGGQGAYEQYF
TRBV20-1 CSAREGGYTEAFF
TRBV2 CASSETTRPFHF
TRBV6-1 CASRDGPGANEQFF
TRBV20-1 CSARAETTNEKLFF
TRBV5-1 CASSPGEITDTQYF